The sequence of this T cell receptor (beta chain) was determined in a study of identical twins. Points from the study as a whole: Recombination models fit unrelated individuals' TCR alpha sharing but underestimated twins'. Excess sharing by twins proved weaker in beta out-of-frame sequences. The presence of invariant MAIT and iNKT cells could partly confound analyses of zero-insertion sequences.

For this clonotype: Its antigen is unidentified.

Germline loops: CDR1 SGDLS, CDR2 YYNGEE. This CDR3 comprises 13 residues. Template switching added a universal primer binding site, and final cDNA carried unique molecular identifiers. TCRdb passed the 5' RACE reads through MiXCR, listing each CDR3 protein once. The table records some 1,700,000 distinct CDR3 sequences, under 35% of them present only once. The receptor comes from a newborn girl in good health. The sample taken for sequencing was cord blood. The rearrangement links TRBV9 to TRBJ2-1; D gene uncertain. The J call may be in error: the DNA end matches TRBJ2-7 better. The DNA of the CDR3 is TGTGCCAGCAGCCCCCCTCTCTACAATGAGCAGTACTTC. Translating it yields CASSPPLYNEQYF.